The 5 T cell receptor beta chains in this list originate from one sample, sequenced in a study of T cell responses to AZD1222 COVID-19 vaccine. Method: immunoSEQ multiplex PCR; TCRdb's copy keeps in-frame clones and lacks some. There are tens of thousands of clones in the sample; roughly 90% occur only once, and 6.5% to 7.5% lies in the top ten. The sample in question was peripheral blood, obtained on day 0 of AZD1222 vaccination. The source of these receptors is an adult in good health.

This clone was seen once. The chain carries TRBV6-4 and TRBJ1-2; 7 bases align to TRBD1. Germline-derived CDR1 and CDR2 are MRHNA and SNTAGT. Trimming at V came to 5 bases and at J to 6 bases, leaving 3 bases not matched to a gene. There are 12 residues in the CDR3. As DNA, the CDR3 is TGTGCCAGCAGTCAGGGGGAGAATGGCTACACCTTC. Its protein is CASSQGENGYTF.

CDR3 sequence (DNA): TGCGCCAGCAGCCAAGATTCCGGGGTCGATTCACCCCTCCACTTT. This gives the protein CASSQDSGVDSPLHF. The V and J genes are TRBV4-3 and TRBJ1-6; D unresolved. CDR1 and CDR2 from the germline V gene are LGHNA and YSLEER. The CDR3 has 15 amino acids. Trimming cost V 0 bases and J 8 bases, with 11 bases left between them.

The chain links TRBV27 to TRBJ2-7; TRBD1 matches 9 bases. The V gene's germline CDR1 is MNHEY and CDR2 SMNVEV (reference sequence). J lost 3 bases, V lost 2 bases, and 11 bases had no gene match. The CDR3 loop spans 17 amino acids. CDR3 DNA: TGTGCCAGCAGTTTAGGAGGACCGGGACAGGGTCTCTACGAGCAGTACTTC. Translated, it gives CASSLGGPGQGLYEQYF.

This chain uses TRBV28 with TRBJ1-2; unclear D gene. V was shortened by 3 bases and J by 2 bases, with 1 base between the two germline ends. This CDR3 region has 11 residues. Germline V lookup: CDR1 MDHEN, CDR2 SYDVKM. In DNA, the CDR3 is TGTGCCAGCAGTTTCAACTATGGCTACACCTTC. Protein: CASSFNYGYTF.

The chain links TRBV7-3 to TRBJ1-1; D unclear. V was trimmed by 0 bases and J by 3 bases, leaving 5 bases between them. The CDR3 length is 13 residues. Germline lookup yields CDR1 SGHTA and CDR2 FQGTGA. The CDR3 nucleotides are TGTGCCAGCAGCTTAACTGGGGACACTGAAGCTTTCTTT. Its translation: CASSLTGDTEAFF.